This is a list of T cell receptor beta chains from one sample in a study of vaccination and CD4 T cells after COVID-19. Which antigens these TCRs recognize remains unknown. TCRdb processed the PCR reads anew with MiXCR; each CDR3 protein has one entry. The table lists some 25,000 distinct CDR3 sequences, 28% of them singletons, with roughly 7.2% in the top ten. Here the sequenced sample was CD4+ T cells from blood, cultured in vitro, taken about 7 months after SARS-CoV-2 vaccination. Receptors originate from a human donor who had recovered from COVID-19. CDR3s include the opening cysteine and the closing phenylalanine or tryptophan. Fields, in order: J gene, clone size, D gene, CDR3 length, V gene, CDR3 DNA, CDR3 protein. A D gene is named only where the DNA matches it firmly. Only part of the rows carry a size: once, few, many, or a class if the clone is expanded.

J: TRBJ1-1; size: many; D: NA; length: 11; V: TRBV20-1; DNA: TGCAGTGCCAGGGGAGGGACTGAAGCTTTCTTT; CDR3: CSARGGTEAFF
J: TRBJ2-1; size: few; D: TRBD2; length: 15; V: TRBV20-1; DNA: TGCAGTGCTAGCAAAAAGCGGGAGGGCCAAGTAAGGCAGTTCTTC; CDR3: CSASKKREGQVRQFF
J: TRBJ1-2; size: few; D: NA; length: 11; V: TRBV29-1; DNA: TGCAGCGTTGGTGGGGGCCATGGCTACACCTTC; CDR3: CSVGGGHGYTF
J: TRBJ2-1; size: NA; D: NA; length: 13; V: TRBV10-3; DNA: TGTGCCATCAGTACGGACGGTGACAATGAGCAGTTCTTC; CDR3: CAISTDGDNEQFF
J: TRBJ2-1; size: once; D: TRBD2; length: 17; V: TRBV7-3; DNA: TGTGCCAGCAGCTTAATAGGCCTAGCGGGAGGGCACAATGAGCAGTTCTTC; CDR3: CASSLIGLAGGHNEQFF
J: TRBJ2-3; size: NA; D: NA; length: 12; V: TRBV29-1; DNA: TGCAGCGTTGCGGGGTCCGTAAATACGCAGTATTTT; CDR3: CSVAGSVNTQYF
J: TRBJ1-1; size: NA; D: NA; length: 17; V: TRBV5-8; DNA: TGTGCCAGCAGCAGCCTAACGAGGGGGTTGGGGAACACTGAAGCTTTCTTT; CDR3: CASSSLTRGLGNTEAFF
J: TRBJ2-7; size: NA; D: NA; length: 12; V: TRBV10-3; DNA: TGTGCCATCAGTGAGTTGCGGTACGAGCAGTACTTC; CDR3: CAISELRYEQYF
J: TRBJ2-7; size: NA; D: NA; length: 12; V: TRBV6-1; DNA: TGTGCCAGCAGTAGCCCCGGTCGGATTCAGTACTTC; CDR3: CASSSPGRIQYF
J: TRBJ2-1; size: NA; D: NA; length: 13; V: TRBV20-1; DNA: TGCAGTGCTAGGGCCCCTAGTCGGGGTGAGCAGTTCTTC; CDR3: CSARAPSRGEQFF
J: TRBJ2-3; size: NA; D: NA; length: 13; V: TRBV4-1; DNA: TGCGCCAGCAGCCATGGGAGCACAGATACGCAGTATTTT; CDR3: CASSHGSTDTQYF
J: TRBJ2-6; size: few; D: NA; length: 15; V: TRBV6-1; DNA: TGTGCCAGCATCGACGGGAGCTCTGGGGCCAACGTCCTGACTTTC; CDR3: CASIDGSSGANVLTF
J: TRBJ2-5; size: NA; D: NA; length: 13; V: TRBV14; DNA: TGTGCCAGCAGCCCTGGTGGTGACGGGACCCAGTACTTC; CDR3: CASSPGGDGTQYF
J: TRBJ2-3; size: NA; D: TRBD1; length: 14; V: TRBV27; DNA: TGTGCCAGCAGTTCCCGGGACAGGGTGAATACGCAGTATTTT; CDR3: CASSSRDRVNTQYF
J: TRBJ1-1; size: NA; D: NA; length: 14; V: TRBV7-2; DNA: TGTGCCAGCAGCTCCGTAGGCATGAACACTGAAGCTTTCTTT; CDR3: CASSSVGMNTEAFF